This is a list of T cell receptor beta chains from one sample in a study of tumor-infiltrating lymphocytes in oesophageal squamous cell carcinoma. MiXCR, run by TCRdb on the PCR reads, gives a single entry per CDR3 protein. The repertoire has 15,000 to 20,000 distinct CDR3 sequences, 50% of them found once; the top ten carry 16%. The sequencing input was esophageal tumor tissue. All receptors derive from a male donor with esophageal squamous cell carcinoma. Both conserved end residues are part of each CDR3. Each record gives: D gene, J gene, clone size, V gene, CDR3 DNA, CDR3 protein. The D gene is left open where the match is weak. Clone size is not always given. Where it is, it says once, few, many or a class for expanded clones.

NA	TRBJ1-5	NA	TRBV5-5	TGTGCCAGCAGCTTACGAGGGGGCAATCAGCCCCAGCATTTT	CASSLRGGNQPQHF
NA	TRBJ2-5	NA	TRBV7-3	TGTGCCAGCAGCGGAATTGGTGAGACCCAGTACTTC	CASSGIGETQYF
NA	TRBJ2-5	NA	TRBV11-3	TGTGCCAGCAGCTTTACCCGTGAGACCCAGTACTTC	CASSFTRETQYF
NA	TRBJ2-1	many	TRBV27	TGTGCCAGCAGCCCGAGACTAGGTAGATACAATGAGCAGTTCTTC	CASSPRLGRYNEQFF
NA	TRBJ1-5	NA	TRBV18	TGTGCCAGCTCACCCGGGGGAGGGGACAATCAGCCCCAGCATTTT	CASSPGGGDNQPQHF
TRBD1	TRBJ1-5	NA	TRBV6-1	TGTGCCAGCAGTGTACGACAGGGGGGACAGCCCCAGCATTTT	CASSVRQGGQPQHF
NA	TRBJ2-3	NA	TRBV10-1	TGCGCCAGCAGTGATTATAGCGTGAGGACCCAAGATACGCAGTATTTT	CASSDYSVRTQDTQYF
NA	TRBJ2-7	NA	TRBV7-8	TGTGCCAGCGGGTATAGGGGTGGGACTCAGTACAATGAGCAGTACTTC	CASGYRGGTQYNEQYF
NA	TRBJ2-2	many	TRBV28	TGTGCCAGCCGAGTTAGTAACACCGGGGAGCTGTTTTTT	CASRVSNTGELFF
NA	TRBJ2-4	NA	TRBV7-9	TGTGCCAGCTCCCGGACAGTTCTCAAAAACATTCAGTACTTC	CASSRTVLKNIQYF
NA	TRBJ1-2	medium-sized	TRBV7-9	TGTGCCAGCAGCTTATCGGGGGGCCTTAACTATGGCTACACCTTC	CASSLSGGLNYGYTF
NA	TRBJ1-3	NA	TRBV12-3/TRBV12-4	TGTGCCAGCAGTTTAACGGGGGCGGCCATATATTTT	CASSLTGAAIYF
TRBD2	TRBJ2-1	NA	TRBV9	TGTGCCAGCAGCCCTAGCGGGAAGGGAAATGAGCAGTTCTTC	CASSPSGKGNEQFF
NA	TRBJ1-2	many	TRBV28	TGTGCCAGCAGTACGCATGGCGGTAACTATGGCTACACCTTC	CASSTHGGNYGYTF
TRBD1	TRBJ2-1	NA	TRBV7-6	TGTGCCAGCAGCTTAGCGGGTTACGGGACAGGGGGTGGTGATGAGCAGTTCTTC	CASSLAGYGTGGGDEQFF
NA	TRBJ1-2	few	TRBV6-6	TGTGCCAGCCCGGGACGGACGAACTATGGCTACACCTTC	CASPGRTNYGYTF
TRBD2	TRBJ2-1	many	TRBV12-3/TRBV12-4	TGTGCCAGCAGTTTAGGTCCTAGCGGAAACAATGAGCAGTTCTTC	CASSLGPSGNNEQFF
TRBD2	TRBJ2-1	NA	TRBV6-1	TGTGCCAGCAGTGAAGCGGTTGGACTAGCGGGAGGGGATGAGCAGTTCTTC	CASSEAVGLAGGDEQFF
NA	TRBJ2-4	NA	TRBV7-2	TGTGCCAGCAGCTTAGACGGCGACAGGGTCTGGGGGGGTTATATTGGAAACATTCAGTACTTC	CASSLDGDRVWGGYIGNIQYF
TRBD2	TRBJ2-5	NA	TRBV7-3	TGTGCCAGCAGCTTATCGCCGACTAGCGGATACAATGAGCAGTACTTC	CASSLSPTSGYNEQYF
NA	TRBJ2-1	NA	TRBV12-3/TRBV12-4	TGTGCCAGCAGTTTATTCACAGCGAAAACTTGGAAAAGGGATGAGCAGTTCTTC	CASSLFTAKTWKRDEQFF
NA	TRBJ2-1	NA	TRBV18	TGTGCCAGCTCACCATTTCCTGGACACAATGAGCAGTTCTTC	CASSPFPGHNEQFF
NA	TRBJ2-3	NA	TRBV7-8	TGTGCCAGCAGCTTGGAGACTAGTTTTCGGGCAGATACGCAGTATTTT	CASSLETSFRADTQYF
NA	TRBJ2-5	many	TRBV27	TGTGCCAGCTTCCCCCAGGGCCCCGGGGGGACCCAGTACTTC	CASFPQGPGGTQYF
NA	TRBJ2-7	medium-sized	TRBV7-9	TGTGCCAGCAGCTTACAGACGATCACCTACGAGCAGTACTTC	CASSLQTITYEQYF
TRBD2	TRBJ2-1	many	TRBV27	TGTGCCAGCAGTCTCACTAGCGGAGCACTCTACAATGAGCAGTTCTTC	CASSLTSGALYNEQFF
NA	TRBJ2-5	NA	TRBV28	TGTGCCAGCAGTCGTACAGGGTTTATAGCTTTCTTC	CASSRTGFIAFF
NA	TRBJ2-7	NA	TRBV24-1	TGTGCCACCAGTTGGAGCAATGAGCAGTACTTC	CATSWSNEQYF
NA	TRBJ2-5	few	TRBV4-3	TGCGCCAGCAGCCAAGAGATAAGGTTGGCGCAGTACTTC	CASSQEIRLAQYF
TRBD1	TRBJ2-1	NA	TRBV27	TGTGCCAGCAGTTGGCAATGGACAGGGCGAGGGACCCAGTTCTTC	CASSWQWTGRGTQFF
TRBD2	TRBJ2-1	NA	TRBV24-1	TGTGCCACCAGTGACCCCGGGACTAGCGGGAGCTATGAGCAGTTCTTC	CATSDPGTSGSYEQFF
TRBD2	TRBJ2-1	NA	TRBV7-2	TGTGCCAGCAGCTCGAGGGGCAGACTAGCGGGAGGTTCCTACAATGAGCAGTTCTTC	CASSSRGRLAGGSYNEQFF
NA	TRBJ2-1	NA	TRBV7-3	TGTGCCAGCAGCTTAACCGGGTACAATGAGCAGTTCTTC	CASSLTGYNEQFF
TRBD1	TRBJ2-5	once	TRBV7-1	TGTGCCAGCAGCTCCAGGGGGCCACAAGAGACCCAGTACTTC	CASSSRGPQETQYF
TRBD1	TRBJ1-4	large	TRBV7-9	TGTGCCAGCAGCTTTGGACAGGGAGGGGAAAAACTGTTTTTT	CASSFGQGGEKLFF
TRBD2	TRBJ2-5	many	TRBV27	TGTGCCAGCAGCTACCCGGGACTAGGGGTCTTGAAGCAGTACTTC	CASSYPGLGVLKQYF
NA	TRBJ2-6	few	TRBV7-8	TGTGCCAGCAGCTTGGACAGCTTAAACAACGTCCTGACTTTC	CASSLDSLNNVLTF
NA	TRBJ2-6	NA	TRBV20-1	TGCAGTGCTAGAGATCTTTCTCGAAGCTCTGGGGCCAACGTCCTGACTTTC	CSARDLSRSSGANVLTF
NA	TRBJ1-2	medium-sized	TRBV7-9	TGTGCCAGCAGCTTAGGGCCAACCTATGGCTACACCTTC	CASSLGPTYGYTF
NA	TRBJ2-6	NA	TRBV12-3/TRBV12-4	TGTGCCAGCAGTTTGCGAGGTCCTGGGGCCAACGTCCTGACTTTC	CASSLRGPGANVLTF
NA	TRBJ1-2	many	TRBV24-1	TGTGCCACCAGTGATCAGGGACTCTATGGCTACACCTTC	CATSDQGLYGYTF
TRBD2	TRBJ2-1	NA	TRBV28	TGTGCCAGCAGTATCTTCGGACTAGCGGGGAAGAATGAGCAGTTCTTC	CASSIFGLAGKNEQFF
NA	TRBJ1-1	NA	TRBV7-9	TGTGCCAGCAGCCACCCGTATAACACTGAAGCTTTCTTT	CASSHPYNTEAFF
NA	TRBJ1-4	NA	TRBV20-1	TGCAGTGCTGAGGACTCAGGGAACCCTAATGAAAAACTGTTTTTT	CSAEDSGNPNEKLFF
NA	TRBJ2-1	NA	TRBV27	TGTGCCAGCAGTTTATCGGTAGCCGCGCCGTACAATGAGCAGTTCTTC	CASSLSVAAPYNEQFF
NA	TRBJ2-1	many	TRBV10-3	TGTGCCATCAGTGATTTGGGGGCGGGTACCGGTAATGAGCAGTTCTTC	CAISDLGAGTGNEQFF
TRBD1	TRBJ2-7	NA	TRBV7-6	TGTGCCAGCAGCGCCCGGGACAGGGGAACCTACGAGCAGTACTTC	CASSARDRGTYEQYF
TRBD2	TRBJ2-7	NA	TRBV7-9	TGTGCCAGCAGCCAGACTAGCGGGAACGTTCTCTACGAGCAGTACTTC	CASSQTSGNVLYEQYF
NA	TRBJ2-1	NA	TRBV14	TGTGCCAGCAGCCATGGGACTTCTACCTACTACGAGCAGTTCTTC	CASSHGTSTYYEQFF
TRBD2	TRBJ2-1	NA	TRBV19	TGTGCCAGTAGTCCCAAGGGACTAGCTTACAATGAGCAGTTCTTC	CASSPKGLAYNEQFF
TRBD1	TRBJ2-2	medium-sized	TRBV5-1	TGCGCCAGCAGCTTGGCGCCACAGGGGGCGAACACCGGGGAGCTGTTTTTT	CASSLAPQGANTGELFF
NA	TRBJ2-7	NA	TRBV6-1	TGTGCCAGCAGTGAAAGGGGGGGACAGGCCACCTACGAGCAGTACTTC	CASSERGGQATYEQYF
NA	TRBJ2-2	NA	TRBV12-3/TRBV12-4	TGTGCCAGCAGTTTATTCGGGGGGCATACCGGGGAGCTGTTTTTT	CASSLFGGHTGELFF